A selection of T cell receptor beta chains follows, all from one sample in a study of sequential checkpoint blockade in melanoma. Here immunoSEQ multiplex PCR was the method, and the copy in TCRdb shows in-frame clones only, minus some. The table includes 14,000 or so clones, 77% detected once. The input for sequencing was CD8+ T cells sorted from blood (inferred from file names), taken from a patient given nivolumab and ipilimumab in sequence. The receptors derive from a human donor with melanoma. Each CDR3 is given with its conserved first and last residue. The order of the fields is D gene, J gene, V gene, clone size, CDR3 protein, CDR3 DNA. D genes are given only for firm matches. Clone size is stated in some rows and not others, as once, few, many or a class when expanded.

d_call: -
j_call: TRBJ2-7
v_call: TRBV27
clone_size: -
cdr3_aa: CASRGGTYEQYF
cdr3_nt: TGTGCCAGCCGTGGGGGCACCTACGAGCAGTACTTC

d_call: -
j_call: TRBJ1-1
v_call: TRBV7-9
clone_size: -
cdr3_aa: CASSLLYSGDTEAFF
cdr3_nt: TGTGCCAGCAGCTTACTCTACTCCGGGGACACTGAAGCTTTCTTT

d_call: -
j_call: TRBJ1-5
v_call: TRBV6-5
clone_size: few
cdr3_aa: CAARPGPYQPQHF
cdr3_nt: TGTGCCGCCAGACCTGGGCCTTATCAGCCCCAGCATTTT

d_call: -
j_call: TRBJ1-2
v_call: TRBV19
clone_size: -
cdr3_aa: CASSTVGPTANYGYTF
cdr3_nt: TGTGCCAGTAGCACCGTAGGTCCGACAGCGAACTATGGCTACACCTTC

d_call: TRBD1
j_call: TRBJ1-2
v_call: TRBV6-1
clone_size: once
cdr3_aa: CASSPTGGYYGYTF
cdr3_nt: TGTGCCAGCAGCCCGACAGGGGGTTACTATGGCTACACCTTC

d_call: TRBD1
j_call: TRBJ2-1
v_call: TRBV7-6
clone_size: -
cdr3_aa: CASSLGLGQTYNEQFF
cdr3_nt: TGTGCCAGCAGCTTAGGTTTGGGACAGACCTACAATGAGCAGTTCTTC

d_call: -
j_call: TRBJ2-3
v_call: TRBV30
clone_size: few
cdr3_aa: CAWSPRADTQYF
cdr3_nt: TGTGCCTGGAGTCCCCGGGCAGATACGCAGTATTTT

d_call: -
j_call: TRBJ2-1
v_call: TRBV12-5
clone_size: -
cdr3_aa: CASGQAPGTGYHRGGEQFF
cdr3_nt: TGTGCTAGTGGTCAAGCTCCAGGGACCGGGTACCATAGAGGGGGTGAGCAGTTCTTC

d_call: -
j_call: TRBJ2-7
v_call: TRBV9
clone_size: -
cdr3_aa: CASSSLSSYEQYF
cdr3_nt: TGTGCCAGCAGCTCGCTGAGCTCCTACGAGCAGTACTTC

d_call: TRBD1
j_call: TRBJ1-5
v_call: TRBV27
clone_size: -
cdr3_aa: CASSQDRGGPQHF
cdr3_nt: TGTGCCAGCAGCCAGGACAGGGGAGGGCCCCAGCATTTT

d_call: TRBD1
j_call: TRBJ1-1
v_call: TRBV7-8
clone_size: -
cdr3_aa: CASRRQGWDTEAFF
cdr3_nt: TGTGCCAGCAGGAGACAGGGCTGGGACACTGAAGCTTTCTTT

d_call: -
j_call: TRBJ1-1
v_call: TRBV13
clone_size: few
cdr3_aa: CASSLAGNTEAFF
cdr3_nt: TGTGCCAGCAGCTTAGCAGGGAACACTGAAGCTTTCTTT

d_call: TRBD1
j_call: TRBJ1-1
v_call: TRBV11-3
clone_size: -
cdr3_aa: CASSTGTGTEAFF
cdr3_nt: TGTGCCAGCAGCACCGGGACAGGCACTGAAGCTTTCTTT

d_call: TRBD2
j_call: TRBJ2-7
v_call: TRBV27
clone_size: -
cdr3_aa: CASSPHSGSYEQYF
cdr3_nt: TGTGCCAGCAGTCCGCATAGCGGGAGTTACGAGCAGTACTTC

d_call: TRBD2
j_call: TRBJ2-5
v_call: TRBV10-3
clone_size: -
cdr3_aa: CAISDPESGRGTQYF
cdr3_nt: TGTGCCATCAGTGATCCGGAATCAGGGAGGGGGACCCAGTACTTC